This note documents a single T cell receptor (beta chain) sequence. Its antigen remains undetermined. The input lacks base qualities; no much larger clone sits a single base away. The sample belongs to a study of T cell responses to AZD1222 COVID-19 vaccine (TCRdb year 2021). Study-wide context: AZD1222 recipients with second doses at about 4 weeks or about 12 weeks were pooled, because spike-specific TCR depth and breadth did not differ between schedules. Enrollment into the trials was organized by age into subgroups of 18-55, 56-69 and 70-plus years, and those subgroups contained about 160, 30 and 59 TCR-sequenced participants, respectively. TCR sequencing was performed for roughly 250 trial participants, of whom about 200 were given two doses of AZD1222 and 26 were given two doses of MenACWY control vaccine.

The CDR3 regions of human TCRbeta chains were subjected to immunosequencing. Under the source paper's analysis protocol: TCRs in the repertoires were compared against a reference library of SARS-CoV-2-specific TCRs that had been generated with the MIRA antigen-specificity platform. Breadth was defined as the fraction of unique TCRs that were SARS-CoV-2-associated, and depth was defined as the fraction of total T cells that were SARS-CoV-2-associated. Using the MIRA data, each spike-specific TCR was assigned both to the spike region to which the TCR was reactive and to a CD4 or CD8 class. Log10-transformed breadth and depth values were compared by one-way ANOVA with Sidak's multiple comparisons tests. Held by TCRdb, this immuneACCESS table contains in-frame sequences only and omits some clones. Under half of the omission traces to an unresolved V gene where checked; the cause of the rest is unknown. Clone size and V and J calls were adopted from that table, with D and trimming inferred from the DNA. The sample profile shows roughly 140,000 clones; about 93% of them were found once. Clones ranked in the top ten supply roughly 5% of the sample.

The CDR3 spans 15 residues, from the cysteine through the phenylalanine. The only DNA kept is the CDR3, 45 bases in frame from the first base. V is pared back by 2 bases and J by 8 bases, with 18 bases lying between the germline termini. The germline V gene encodes CDR1 KGHSH and CDR2 LQKENI. Overall results and qualifications from the work: Vaccine-associated CD4 TCRs spanned the whole spike protein, with dominant responses in regions 160-218 and 743-854. Participants were mostly white British, with more females than males. The authors suggested clonal diversity may have been underestimated. The 56-69-year group was small, and its depth increase did not reach significance, likely because of low power. Conclusions about previously exposed vaccinees are limited because only six or seven AZD1222 recipients were SARS-CoV-2 seropositive at baseline. Because no day 14 peak-response samples were available, the repertoires could be characterized only after the peak T cell response. Spike-specific TCR breadth and depth rose significantly after two AZD1222 doses compared with day 0 and with MenACWY recipients. Epitopes outside the regions mutated in the B.1.351 and B.1.1.7 variants were reportedly recognized by nearly half of the unique spike-specific TCRs.

The time point label here, explained by the study, means: baseline before first vaccination. Samples from vaccinated people were obtained from the UK trials COV001 and COV002, which included a single-blind randomized controlled phase 2/3 trial of AZD1222 (ChAdOx1 nCoV-19) in healthy adults. Trial participant PBMC samples were collected at day 0 and day 28 after the second dose for TCRbeta chain sequencing. The chain employs TRBV18 and TRBJ1-2, with no D gene named confidently. The sample consisted of peripheral blood, taken on day 0 of AZD1222 vaccination. The sequence was obtained from an adult in good health. The CDR3 is CASSPTPKNPAGYTF. The DNA sequence follows: TGTGCCAGCTCACCAACTCCCAAGAATCCCGCCGGCTACACCTTC.